Listed here are 30 T cell receptor beta chains from one sample, sequenced in a study of identical twins. TCRdb re-derived calls from the 5' RACE reads in MiXCR, one entry per CDR3 protein. The sample holds roughly 700,000 distinct CDR3 sequences, 8.6% seen once. These same data were also listed under a study on yellow fever vaccine responses in identical twins.

The sample comprised PBMCs. The receptor set was obtained from a young woman in good health.

The chain employs TRBV19 and TRBJ2-6; the match to TRBD2 covers 7 bases. The CDR3 totals 16 residues. Germline CDR1 LNHDA, CDR2 SQIVND (reference sequence). The trim removed 6 bases at V and 2 bases at J, leaving 7 bases unmatched. The CDR3 coding sequence is TGTGCCAGTAGGAGACTCACTAGCGCTGGGGCCAACGTCCTGACTTTC. Its translation: CASRRLTSAGANVLTF.

A few counts support this clonotype. The gene calls are TRBV6-2 or TRBV6-3 and TRBJ1-5; TRBD1 matches 7 bases. This CDR3 comprises 14 residues. With V trimmed by 2 bases and J by 5 bases, 3 bases remained unmatched. Germline V lookup: CDR1 MNHEY, CDR2 SVGEGT. Here the CDR3 DNA reads TGTGCCAGCAGTTACCCGGGACAGTATCAGCCCCAGCATTTT. It is translated as CASSYPGQYQPQHF.

This clonotype turned up a few times. This chain's CDR3 is CSALRLAGGRDTQYF. CDR3 sequence (DNA): TGCAGTGCCCTTAGACTAGCGGGAGGGAGAGATACGCAGTATTTT. The chain carries TRBV20-1 and TRBJ2-3, with 14 bases lining up with TRBD2. Trimming removed 6 bases from V and 5 bases from J; junction bases left unmatched: 7. This CDR3 region has 15 residues. Looked up from germline, CDR1 is DFQATT and CDR2 is SNEGSKA (reference sequence).

This clonotype was found many times. The rearrangement uses TRBV11-2 and TRBJ2-1, with D perhaps assigned TRBD1 or TRBD2 (5 bases each). Trimming removed 4 bases at V and 10 bases at J, with 17 bases between. The CDR3 runs 14 residues. CDR1 is SGHAT, CDR2 FQNNGV, per germline. As DNA, the CDR3 is TGTGCCAGCAGCTCCATCCGCCAGGGAGAGGAGCAGTTCTTC. Translating gives CASSSIRQGEEQFF.

V gene TRBV5-8 combines with J gene TRBJ1-6, with D possibly TRBD1 on 5 matching bases. This CDR3 region has 14 residues. Germline CDR1 reads SGHTS; CDR2 reads YDEGEE. Trimming shortened V by 4 bases and J by 4 bases, and 9 bases separated the two germline ends. The CDR3 DNA sequence: TGTGCCAGCAGCCAGGGACGGTATAATTCACCCCTCCACTTT. Its protein product is CASSQGRYNSPLHF.

The chain uses TRBV7-9 and TRBJ2-7; 11 bases map to TRBD1. The CDR3 spans 15 residues. The ends lost 4 bases at V and 6 bases at J; junction bases unmatched: 8. Germline values: CDR1 SEHNR, CDR2 FQNEAQ (reference sequence). CDR3 region: CASSWPGQGEGEQYF. CDR3 coding DNA: TGTGCCAGCAGCTGGCCGGGACAGGGGGAAGGCGAGCAGTACTTC.

V and J are TRBV29-1 and TRBJ2-1, with D unresolved. Germline CDR1 reads SQVTM; CDR2 reads ANQGSEA. Trimming left V 0 bases short and J 13 bases short, with 10 bases between. The CDR3 is 11 residues long. The CDR3 region has the DNA TGCAGCGTTGAAGAAGACCCCGCCCAGTTCTTC. It yields the protein CSVEEDPAQFF.

This clonotype has a count of ten or more. The chain carries TRBV9 and TRBJ2-2; D unresolved. Germline values: CDR1 SGDLS, CDR2 YYNGEE. Trimming cost V 0 bases and J 7 bases, with 4 bases left between them. This CDR3 comprises 12 residues. The chain's CDR3 is CASSVEIGELFF. In DNA, the CDR3 is TGTGCCAGCAGCGTAGAGATCGGGGAGCTGTTTTTT.

Of note for this clonotype: This could be a read error, since a much larger clone is one nucleotide away. V is TRBV12-3 or TRBV12-4 and J is TRBJ2-1; 7 bases are shared with TRBD1. The CDR3 has 14 residues. CDR3 DNA sequence: TGTGCCGGCAGACTTGACAGGGCCGAGGGTGAGCAGTTCTTC. It specifies CAGRLDRAEGEQFF.

About this clonotype itself: A single base separates this from a much larger clone, so it may be a read error. The chain has TRBV7-9 and TRBJ2-7, with TRBD1 matching over 7 bases. The germline V gene encodes CDR1 SEHNR and CDR2 FQNEAQ (reference sequence). The length of the CDR3 is 13 residues. CDR3 DNA sequence: TGTGCCAGCAGCCGGACAGGTGACTACGAGCAGAACTTC. Translating gives CASSRTGDYEQNF.

This clonotype came up a few times. CDR3 sequence reads: CASSYGGGTDTQYF. In nucleotides, the CDR3 is TGTGCCAGCAGTTACGGAGGGGGCACAGATACGCAGTATTTT. The genes are TRBV6-5 and TRBJ2-3; possibly TRBD2 for D (6 bases). Germline V gene lookup returns CDR1 MNHEY and CDR2 SVGAGI. The CDR3 totals 14 residues. V was shortened by 2 bases and J by 1 base, with 7 bases between the two germline ends.

This rearrangement joins TRBV7-9 to TRBJ2-7, with D possibly being TRBD2 (6 bases). The V and J ends lost 4 bases and 0 bases respectively, with 13 bases between them. Germline assignment: CDR1 SEHNR and CDR2 FQNEAQ (reference sequence). The CDR3 contains 15 residues. The CDR3 sequence is CASSSRGGASYEQYF. CDR3 nucleotide sequence: TGTGCCAGCAGCTCGCGGGGCGGGGCCTCCTACGAGCAGTACTTC.

This clonotype came up a few times. The V and J genes are TRBV7-9 and TRBJ2-7; TRBD2 might be the D (5 bases). V lost 5 bases and J lost 6, with 11 bases in between. Looked up from germline, CDR1 is SEHNR and CDR2 is FQNEAQ (reference sequence). The CDR3 runs 12 residues. As DNA, the CDR3 is TGTGCCAGCAGCCGGGAACCCCCCGAGCAGTACTTC. It is translated as CASSREPPEQYF.

This clonotype has just one count. The chain couples TRBV15 to TRBJ2-2, with a tentative D call TRBD1 (5 bases). V was shortened by 0 bases and J by 7 bases, with 12 bases between the two germline ends. The CDR3 has 15 residues. Germline V gene sequence: CDR1 LNHNV, CDR2 YYDKDF (reference sequence). The CDR3 spells CATSREARAVGELFF. CDR3 DNA sequence: TGTGCCACCAGCAGAGAGGCCAGGGCTGTCGGGGAGCTGTTTTTT. Using reference TRBV15 and TRBJ2-2 for the parts outside the CDR3, the full variable domain is DAMVIQNPRYQVTQFGKPVTLSCSQTLNHNVMYWYQQKSSQAPKLLFHYYDKDFNNEADTPDNFQSRRPNTSFCFLDIRSPGLGDTAMYLCATSREARAVGELFFGEGSRLTVL.

At least ten counts were recorded for this clonotype. This chain links TRBV4-2 with TRBJ2-4; the D gene is possibly TRBD2 (6 bases). The CDR3 consists of 14 residues. Trimming shortened V by 1 base and J by 5 bases, and 9 bases separated the two germline ends. Germline lookup yields CDR1 LGHNA and CDR2 YNFKEQ. Here the CDR3 DNA reads TGTGCCAGCAGCCAAGTAGGAGGGGAAAACATTCAGTACTTC. It translates to CASSQVGGENIQYF.

In this sample, this clonotype turned up a few times. The chain couples TRBV25-1 to TRBJ2-2; the D is unclear. This CDR3 region has 12 residues. In germline, CDR1 is MGHDK, CDR2 SYGVNS. Trimming shortened V by 4 bases and J by 6 bases, and 6 bases separated the two germline ends. CDR3 residues: CASSATAGELFF. CDR3 bases: TGTGCCAGCAGTGCAACCGCCGGGGAGCTGTTTTTT.

Concerning this clonotype itself: A much larger clone differs by one base, so this may be a read error. V usage is TRBV7-9 and J usage is TRBJ2-1, with a tentative D call TRBD2 (5 bases). The J call is in doubt because the DNA end fits TRBJ2-7 better. Germline V CDR1 and CDR2: SEHNR, FQNEAQ (reference sequence). This CDR3 contains 15 residues. The CDR3 DNA sequence: TGTGCCAGCAGCTTATCACTAGACGCCGCAGGTGAGCAGTACTTC. It translates to CASSLSLDAAGEQYF.

This clonotype has a handful of counts. The chain is built from TRBV28 and TRBJ2-3, with 7 bases identical to TRBD1. The J segment lost 3 bases and the V segment lost 4 bases, leaving 4 bases of the junction unmatched. The V gene's germline CDR1 is MDHEN and CDR2 SYDVKM. The CDR3 is 14 residues long. The CDR3 region has the DNA TGTGCCAGCAGTTCCGGGACAGAGACAGATACGCAGTATTTT. Its protein product is CASSSGTETDTQYF. Drawing the rest from reference TRBV28 and TRBJ2-3, the complete variable domain is DVKVTQSSRYLVKRTGEKVFLECVQDMDHENMFWYRQDPGLGLRLIYFSYDVKMKEKGDIPEGYSVSREKKERFSLILESASTNQTSMYLCASSSGTETDTQYFGPGTRLTVL.

A few counts support this clonotype. The rearrangement links TRBV13 to TRBJ2-3, with TRBD2 matching 9 bases. Germline-derived CDR1 and CDR2 are PRHDT and FYEKMQ (reference sequence). This CDR3 spans 21 amino acids. The V gene end was trimmed by 4 bases and the J gene end by 8 bases; junction bases not matched to a gene: 28. Written as DNA, the CDR3 is TGTGCCAGCAGCTCTACCTTCTCCCCGCGACTAGCCCTGGAAGCGGGAGGTACGCAGTATTTT. Translated: CASSSTFSPRLALEAGGTQYF.

This clonotype has at least ten counts. The chain recombines TRBV27 with TRBJ2-5; perhaps D is TRBD1 or TRBD2 (5 bases each). This CDR3 comprises 14 residues. Germline loops: CDR1 MNHEY, CDR2 SMNVEV (reference sequence). V lost 5 bases and J lost 5, with 15 bases in between. CDR3 in amino acids: CASSPLGEAETQYF. CDR3 nucleotides: TGTGCCAGCAGTCCCTTGGGGGAAGCGGAGACCCAGTACTTC.

The genes are TRBV6-6 and TRBJ2-5, with D maybe TRBD2 (6 bases). This CDR3 spans 13 amino acids. Trimming shortened V by 6 bases and J by 2 bases, and 10 bases separated the two germline ends. Germline-derived CDR1 and CDR2 are MNHNY and SVGAGI (reference sequence). In DNA form, the CDR3 reads TGTGCCAGCAGCGAGGGGACTCAAGAGACCCAGTACTTC. It specifies CASSEGTQETQYF.

There are many counts of this clonotype. The J gene is TRBJ2-5, the V gene TRBV5-5, with a tentative D call TRBD1 (7 bases). The CDR3 has 16 amino acids. Germline V gene data show CDR1 as SGHKS and CDR2 as YYEKEE (reference sequence). V lost 6 bases and J lost 2, with 20 bases in between. The CDR3 DNA follows: TGTGCCAGCACATCCGCGCGGGACAGAATTCAAGAGACCCAGTACTTC. The encoded protein is CASTSARDRIQETQYF.

This clonotype has a handful of counts. The gene calls are TRBV6-6 and TRBJ1-2; the D is unclear. V was cut by 0 bases and J by 3 bases, with 2 bases left in between. The CDR3 has 12 amino acids. The germline V gene has CDR1 MNHNY and CDR2 SVGAGI (reference sequence). The CDR3 DNA reads TGTGCCAGCAGTTACTCTGACTATGGCTACACCTTC. Its protein is CASSYSDYGYTF.

This clonotype was picked up a small number of times. V is TRBV7-8 and J is TRBJ2-5; possible D gene TRBD2, 6 bases. Between the trimmed V and J ends, which lost 5 bases and 5 bases, there was a span of 21 bases. The CDR3 spans 16 residues. Germline-derived CDR1 and CDR2 are SGHVS and FQNEAQ. The CDR3 protein is CASSLEDYRYRETQYF. In DNA, the CDR3 is TGTGCCAGCAGCCTAGAGGACTACCGATATCGTGAGACCCAGTACTTC.

This clonotype came up a few times. This chain connects TRBV20-1 to TRBJ2-5; 12 nucleotides agree with TRBD2. The germline gives CDR1 DFQATT, CDR2 SNEGSKA (reference sequence). Trimming cost V 6 bases and J 4 bases; bases outside gene matches: 6. The CDR3 has 14 residues. This chain's CDR3 is CSAKPGLAGETQYF. CDR3 sequence (DNA): TGCAGTGCCAAACCGGGACTAGCGGGAGAGACCCAGTACTTC.

This clonotype was counted only a few times. The J gene is TRBJ2-4, the V gene TRBV3-1; perhaps D is TRBD1 or TRBD2 (7 bases each). V lost 3 bases to trimming and J lost 0 bases, with 9 bases between them. Germline V gene lookup returns CDR1 LGHDT and CDR2 YNNKEL (reference sequence). This CDR3 spans 15 amino acids. This chain's CDR3 is CASSHRGGAKNIQYF. CDR3 coding DNA: TGTGCCAGCAGCCACAGGGGGGGAGCCAAAAACATTCAGTACTTC.

This clonotype came up a few times. This chain uses TRBV4-3 with TRBJ2-2; D perhaps matches TRBD1 (6 bases). CDR1 is LGHNA, CDR2 YSLEER, per germline. Trimming cost V 0 bases and J 0 bases, with 14 bases left between them. The CDR3 totals 18 residues. The CDR3 bases are TGCGCCAGCAGCCAAGATCTTGGGGGCTCCGCGAACACCGGGGAGCTGTTTTTT. It encodes CASSQDLGGSANTGELFF.

The chain recombines TRBV7-9 with TRBJ2-1; 7 bases align to TRBD1. CDR1 SEHNR and CDR2 FQNEAQ come from the germline V gene (reference sequence). This CDR3 has 14 residues. Losses at the gene ends were 4 bases for V and 2 bases for J; bases not matched to a gene: 2. CDR3 DNA sequence: TGTGCCAGCAGCTCCGGACAGGCCTACAATGAGCAGTTCTTC. It encodes CASSSGQAYNEQFF.

This chain joins TRBV6-5 and TRBJ1-4, with unresolved D. Germline CDR1 reads MNHEY; CDR2 reads SVGAGI. This CDR3 comprises 13 residues. V lost 2 bases to trimming and J lost 4 bases, with 5 bases between them. The CDR3 DNA reads TGTGCCAGCAGTTACATCCATAATGAAAAACTGTTTTTT. It specifies CASSYIHNEKLFF.

This clonotype has more than one count but fewer than ten. This chain links TRBV29-1 with TRBJ2-5; D is perhaps TRBD2 (6 bases). CDR3 size: 12 residues. The V gene's germline CDR1 is SQVTM and CDR2 ANQGSEA. V shed 8 bases and J shed 1 base, with 11 bases lying between them. The CDR3 nucleotides are TGCAGCCAGTCTAGCGTCCAAGAGACCCAGTACTTC. Its protein product is CSQSSVQETQYF.